Below, 17 T cell receptor beta chains from the same sample are listed, as sequenced in a study of shared clonotypes between healthy human individuals. Only CD45RO-negative cells positively selected for CCR7 counted as naive CD8 cells, so terminally differentiated effector memory CD45RA+ cells were excluded. The repertoire was sequenced with immunoSEQ multiplex PCR; TCRdb's copy has only in-frame clones and lacks some. The sample holds about 2.1 million clones, 93% seen once. What was sequenced was naive CD8+ T cells from PBMCs. Receptor source: a man between 18 and 29 years old in good health. Some clones in this sample may be carry-over from other donors' samples.

The chain couples TRBV19 to TRBJ2-3; D is undetermined. Looked up from germline, CDR1 is LNHDA and CDR2 is SQIVND (reference sequence). The CDR3 length is 11 residues. V was pared by 4 bases and J by 8 bases, with 7 bases between. In DNA, the CDR3 is TGTGCCAGTAGTAACTTGGGTACGCAGTATTTT. This gives the protein CASSNLGTQYF.

This clone was recorded once. CDR3 DNA: TGTGCCAGCAGCCTAACTCGGGGTTGGGAGCAGTACTTC. Translation gives CASSLTRGWEQYF. The chain uses TRBV5-6 and TRBJ2-7; the D gene is possibly TRBD2 (5 bases). The CDR3 is made up of 13 amino acids. Trimming left V 4 bases short and J 7 bases short, with 15 bases between. Germline loops: CDR1 SGHDT, CDR2 YYEEEE.

The chain uses TRBV30 and TRBJ2-1, with 7 positions matching TRBD2. J was trimmed by 4 bases and V by 3 bases; bases with no gene match: 9. There are 15 residues in the CDR3. Germline-derived CDR1 and CDR2 are GTSNPN and SVGIG (reference sequence). The CDR3 region is CAWSPTSENYNEQFF. The CDR3, as DNA: TGTGCCTGGAGCCCTACTAGCGAGAATTACAATGAGCAGTTCTTC.

The chain links TRBV11-2 to TRBJ2-3, with D perhaps matching TRBD2 (6 bases). The V end lost 5 bases, the J end lost 6 bases, and 12 bases lay between the germline ends. The V gene's germline CDR1 is SGHAT and CDR2 FQNNGV. This CDR3 is built from 13 residues. CDR3 amino acids: CASSGGGRDTQYF. The CDR3 region has the DNA TGTGCCAGCAGCGGGGGTGGGAGGGATACGCAGTATTTT.

This clone was observed once. The V call is TRBV28, the J call TRBJ2-7; a possible D gene is TRBD2 (5 bases). Trimming shortened V by 3 bases and J by 7 bases, and 13 bases separated the two germline ends. Germline CDR1 reads MDHEN; CDR2 reads SYDVKM. This CDR3 region has 13 residues. CDR3 sequence reads: CASSFQSRGEQYF. For the CDR3, the DNA is TGTGCCAGCAGTTTTCAGTCCCGGGGAGAGCAGTACTTC.

The chain recombines TRBV19 with TRBJ1-2; D is undetermined. CDR1 and CDR2 (germline): LNHDA, SQIVND (reference sequence). Deletions cut 5 bases from V and 6 bases from J, with 19 bases between. This CDR3 has 15 residues. The CDR3, as DNA: TGTGCCAGTAGTCCCTTGATGGGCGCGGACCATGGCTACACCTTC. It translates to CASSPLMGADHGYTF.

V is TRBV27 and J is TRBJ2-7; D assignment may be TRBD1 or TRBD2 (6 bases each). CDR1 is MNHEY, CDR2 SMNVEV, per germline (reference sequence). V was pared by 4 bases and J by 6 bases, with 13 bases between. The CDR3 runs 13 residues. CDR3 nucleotides: TGTGCCAGCAGTTCGGACGGAGGGGGCGAGCAGTACTTC. Translated, it gives CASSSDGGGEQYF.

The genes are TRBV4-1 and TRBJ1-1, with TRBD1 identical over 9 bases. The CDR3 contains 16 residues. Germline lookup yields CDR1 MGHRA and CDR2 YSYEKL. V lost 0 bases, J lost 5 bases, and 7 bases stayed unmatched. This CDR3 reads CASSQDAGTGRTEAFF. Written as DNA, the CDR3 is TGCGCCAGCAGCCAAGACGCCGGGACAGGGAGGACTGAAGCTTTCTTT.

V is TRBV7-9 and J is TRBJ2-5; 13 bases match TRBD2. Looked up from germline, CDR1 is SEHNR and CDR2 is FQNEAQ (reference sequence). The CDR3 runs 17 residues. The junction had 7 bases not matched to a gene; V was cut back by 5 bases and J by 1 base. CDR3 residues: CASSRLAGGRSQETQYF. Here the CDR3 DNA reads TGTGCCAGCAGCCGACTAGCGGGAGGCCGATCCCAAGAGACCCAGTACTTC.

This sequence joins TRBV4-3 and TRBJ2-1; D is ambiguous. V lost 0 bases and J lost 9, with 18 bases in between. In germline, CDR1 is LGHNA, CDR2 YSLEER. CDR3 length: 16 amino acids. The CDR3 sequence is CASSQDWLVLGFEQFF. The DNA for the CDR3 is TGCGCCAGCAGCCAAGATTGGTTAGTGCTAGGATTTGAGCAGTTCTTC.

The count of this clone is one. Just one base apart from a much larger clone, this may be a read error. The V gene is TRBV2, the J gene TRBJ2-7; 11 bases align to TRBD1. The CDR3 covers 15 residues. Germline V gene sequence: CDR1 SNHLY, CDR2 FYNNEI. After removal of 5 bases from V and 0 bases from J, the junction contained 3 bases not matched to a gene. DNA for the CDR3: TGTGCCAGCAGTCCCGGGACAGGGGGCTCCTACGAGCAGTACTTC. It is translated as CASSPGTGGSYEQYF.

J is TRBJ2-7 and V is TRBV9, with a possible D match to TRBD2 (6 bases). The V gene lost 4 bases and the J gene lost 5 bases, with 16 bases spanning the gap. The CDR3 is 14 residues long. Germline CDR1 reads SGDLS; CDR2 reads YYNGEE. CDR3 DNA: TGTGCCAGCAGCACCTTGGGGGGTCGGGACGAGCAGTACTTC. Amino acids: CASSTLGGRDEQYF.

This clone was detected once. The chain carries TRBV7-6 and TRBJ2-2; D might be TRBD2 (5 bases). Germline V lookup: CDR1 SGHVS, CDR2 FNYEAQ. CDR3 length: 15 amino acids. Trimming stripped 0 bases from V and 6 bases from J, with 11 bases between. The CDR3 is CASSLADWWAGELFF. The DNA of the CDR3 is TGTGCCAGCAGCTTAGCGGACTGGTGGGCCGGGGAGCTGTTTTTT.

As for this clone: Sequence at one end of the junction differs from germline and may be a read error. This rearrangement joins TRBV6-1 to TRBJ2-7; 8 bases are a match to TRBD1. The CDR3 extends over 13 amino acids. Germline V gene lookup returns CDR1 MNHNS and CDR2 SASEGT. The CDR3 nucleotides are TGTGCCAGCAGTGTCCCGTTTGGGGACAGGTTGGACTTC. Encoded protein: CASSVPFGDRLDF.

The chain links TRBV6-6 to TRBJ2-4, with 7 bases aligning to TRBD1. Unmatched junction bases numbered 9, after V lost 0 bases and J lost 7 bases. Germline CDR1 MNHNY, CDR2 SVGAGI (reference sequence). The CDR3 length is 16 residues. The CDR3 sequence: CASSYSQQGLRNIQYF. As DNA, the CDR3 is TGTGCCAGCAGTTACTCACAACAGGGGCTCCGGAACATTCAGTACTTC.

This rearrangement joins TRBV6-1 to TRBJ2-5, with TRBD1 matching 7 bases. V shed 4 bases, J shed 5 bases, and the junction held 10 bases outside the gene matches. CDR3 length: 15 residues. Germline assignment: CDR1 MNHNS and CDR2 SASEGT. This CDR3 is CASSVGQPRGETQYF. The CDR3 nucleotides read TGTGCCAGCAGTGTCGGACAACCCAGGGGGGAGACCCAGTACTTC.

The rearrangement uses TRBV12-2 and TRBJ2-7; the D call TRBD1 from the table was never checked on the DNA. TRBV12-2 is a pseudogene locus. There are 13 residues in the CDR3. The CDR3 is CASRLDNSYEQYF. In nucleotides, the CDR3 is TGTGCAAGTCGCTTAGATAACAGCTACGAGCAGTACTTC.